This entry describes one T cell receptor beta chain. This record belongs to a study of blood T cell repertoires in COVID-19. This table comes from immunoSEQ multiplex PCR, and its TCRdb copy is limited to in-frame clones, with some not included. Of around 170,000 clones detected, 86% appear once; the ten largest clones hold 7.5% to 10%. The sequenced material came from PBMCs or T cells enriched from blood (not recorded which). This TCR was recovered from a woman aged 25-40 years who had recovered from COVID-19.

The CDR3 loop reads CASSLRQKTTNEKLFF. The CDR3 DNA sequence: TGTGCCAGCAGTTTAAGACAGAAGACAACTAATGAAAAACTGTTTTTT. The gene calls are TRBV28 and TRBJ1-4; a possible D gene is TRBD1 (5 bases). Germline values: CDR1 MDHEN, CDR2 SYDVKM. The CDR3 spans 16 residues. V was clipped by 2 bases and J by 0 bases, with 10 bases between them.